This passage covers 23 T cell receptor beta chains from one sample sequenced in a study of T cells in Graves' hyperthyroidism and ophthalmopathy. TCR beta CDR3 region amplification was performed from RNA transcripts. Initially, a first-round RT-PCR of the TCR CDR3 employed the HTBI primer set. TCRdb called the multiplex PCR reads again in MiXCR, with one record for every CDR3 protein. The table has a few hundred thousand distinct CDR3 sequences, 15% to 18% seen once. The sequenced sample consisted of blood. These receptors were obtained from a young woman with Graves' hyperthyroidism that later progressed to Graves' ophthalmopathy.

The sample holds a few counts of this clonotype. The rearrangement links TRBV19 to TRBJ1-4; 7 bases match TRBD1. The length of the CDR3 is 14 residues. V lost 5 bases to trimming and J lost 4 bases; unmatched junction nucleotides: 4. The germline V gene encodes CDR1 LNHDA and CDR2 SQIVND (reference sequence). The CDR3 DNA sequence: TGTGCCAGTAGTCACCGGGACAGTAATGAAAAACTGTTTTTT. It translates to CASSHRDSNEKLFF.

In this sample, this clonotype turned up many times. The rearrangement uses TRBV5-1 and TRBJ2-1; 8 nucleotides align to TRBD2. Unmatched junction bases numbered 5, after V lost 4 bases and J lost 5 bases. CDR3 length: 14 residues. Germline V gene data show CDR1 as SGHRS and CDR2 as YFSETQ. The CDR3 coding sequence is TGCGCCAGCAGCGCCGGGACTAGTAACAATGAGCAGTTCTTC. Its translation: CASSAGTSNNEQFF.

This clonotype was picked up many times. This sequence joins TRBV20-1 and TRBJ2-7; TRBD2 matches at 9 bases. The CDR3 covers 16 residues. Per the germline V gene, CDR1 is DFQATT and CDR2 is SNEGSKA (reference sequence). V was clipped by 6 bases and J by 4 bases; unmatched bases: 16. The DNA for the CDR3 is TGCAGTGCCCTCCACGTTGGGCTAGCGGGAATTTACGAGCAGTACTTC. Its translation: CSALHVGLAGIYEQYF.

This clonotype was seen more than once but under ten times. The gene calls are TRBV28 and TRBJ2-1, with 7 bases lining up with TRBD2. Looked up from germline, CDR1 is MDHEN and CDR2 is SYDVKM. With 7 bases clipped from V and 5 bases from J, the junction kept 5 bases outside the gene matches. The CDR3 loop spans 13 amino acids. This CDR3 reads CASTILADNEQFF. The CDR3, as DNA: TGTGCCAGCACCATTCTAGCGGACAATGAGCAGTTCTTC.

This clonotype was detected a few times. This sequence joins TRBV7-9 and TRBJ2-3; D unclear. The CDR3 has 12 amino acids. CDR1 SEHNR and CDR2 FQNEAQ come from the germline V gene (reference sequence). Trimming took 5 bases from V and 6 from J, leaving 9 bases between them. The CDR3 DNA reads TGTGCCAGCAGCGAGACCTGGGATACGCAGTATTTT. Translated: CASSETWDTQYF.

This clonotype has just a few counts. The gene calls are TRBV27 and TRBJ1-4; tentative D call: TRBD1 (5 bases). The CDR3 loop spans 14 amino acids. CDR1 and CDR2 from the germline V gene are MNHEY and SMNVEV (reference sequence). The germline V and J ends were trimmed by 10 bases and 0 bases, with 12 bases remaining between them. The CDR3: CATATDTTNEKLFF. CDR3 nucleotide sequence: TGTGCCACGGCGACGGACACAACTAATGAAAAACTGTTTTTT. Variable domain in full (rest from reference TRBV27 and TRBJ1-4): EAQVTQNPRYLITVTGKKLTVTCSQNMNHEYMSWYRQDPGLGLRQIYYSMNVEVTDKGDVPEGYKVSRKEKRNFPLILESPSPNQTSLYFCATATDTTNEKLFFGSGTQLSVL.

This clonotype occurred many times. This rearrangement joins TRBV12-3 or TRBV12-4 to TRBJ1-2, with a tentative D call TRBD1 (5 bases). The CDR3 runs 16 residues. Trimming stripped 3 bases from V and 2 bases from J, with 16 bases between. The CDR3 loop reads CASSFGPFGGNYGYTF. As DNA, the CDR3 is TGTGCCAGCAGTTTTGGCCCGTTTGGGGGGAACTATGGCTACACCTTC.

A remark on this clonotype: This may be a read error, as it is one base from a much larger clone. The V call is TRBV20-1, the J call TRBJ1-4, with D possibly TRBD1 on 5 matching bases. Trimming removed 6 bases from V and 8 bases from J, with 16 bases in between. The CDR3 runs 13 residues. Germline CDR1 DFQATT, CDR2 SNEGSKA (reference sequence). The DNA for the CDR3 is TGCAGTGCCCGTAAGGGGATTGGGGAAAAACTGTTTTTT. Its translation is CSARKGIGEKLFF.

There are many counts of this clonotype. This chain links TRBV19 with TRBJ1-1; D ambiguous. The CDR3 totals 14 residues. The V gene's germline CDR1 is LNHDA and CDR2 SQIVND (reference sequence). Trimming shortened V by 9 bases and J by 0 bases, and 14 bases separated the two germline ends. In DNA form, the CDR3 reads TGTGCCAGCATTGGGATAAGGATGAACACTGAAGCTTTCTTT. This sequence encodes CASIGIRMNTEAFF.

The chain carries TRBV4-1 and TRBJ1-1; maybe TRBD1 (6 bases). Trimming took 1 base from V and 3 from J, leaving 12 bases between them. Germline CDR1 MGHRA, CDR2 YSYEKL. The CDR3 has 15 residues. The CDR3 nucleotides are TGCGCCAGCAGCCAAGGGGACACAGGGCACACTGAAGCTTTCTTT. It translates to CASSQGDTGHTEAFF.

This clonotype came up many times. J is TRBJ1-5 and V is TRBV28; D gene uncertain. This CDR3 is 16 amino acids long. Germline V lookup: CDR1 MDHEN, CDR2 SYDVKM. V was cut by 0 bases and J by 0 bases, with 9 bases left in between. The CDR3 DNA sequence: TGTGCCAGCAGTTTATGGGCGCGCTATAGCAATCAGCCCCAGCATTTT. The encoded protein is CASSLWARYSNQPQHF. Combining the CDR3 with reference TRBV28 and TRBJ1-5 gives the whole variable domain DVKVTQSSRYLVKRTGEKVFLECVQDMDHENMFWYRQDPGLGLRLIYFSYDVKMKEKGDIPEGYSVSREKKERFSLILESASTNQTSMYLCASSLWARYSNQPQHFGDGTRLSIL.

The genes are TRBV20-1 and TRBJ1-1; perhaps TRBD1 as D (6 bases). The CDR3 is made up of 14 amino acids. CDR1 is DFQATT, CDR2 SNEGSKA, per germline (reference sequence). Trimming removed 2 bases at V and 6 bases at J, with 16 bases between. The chain's CDR3 is CSARSWGLVAEAFF. The CDR3 DNA is TGCAGTGCTAGATCGTGGGGGCTTGTGGCTGAAGCTTTCTTT.

This clonotype was picked up many times. In DNA form, the CDR3 reads TGTGCCAGCAGCTTAAACCCGCCGAGACAGGGCGCCCTTGGTACGCAGTATTTT. Translated, it gives CASSLNPPRQGALGTQYF. The V call is TRBV7-2, the J call TRBJ2-3, with 7 bases fitting TRBD1. The germline V gene has CDR1 SGHTA and CDR2 FQGNSA. The junction had 19 bases not matched to a gene; V was cut back by 2 bases and J by 8 bases. The CDR3 runs to 18 residues.

Ten or more counts support this clonotype. The V and J genes are TRBV11-2 and TRBJ2-7; D remains ambiguous. Between the trimmed V and J ends, which lost 1 base and 2 bases, there was a span of 9 bases. The CDR3 runs 14 residues. Germline V gene lookup returns CDR1 SGHAT and CDR2 FQNNGV. The CDR3 loop is CASSLAALTYEQYF. CDR3 bases: TGTGCCAGCAGCTTAGCGGCCTTAACCTACGAGCAGTACTTC. Supplemented by reference TRBV11-2 and TRBJ2-7, the full variable domain reads EAGVAQSPRYKIIEKRQSVAFWCNPISGHATLYWYQQILGQGPKLLIQFQNNGVVDDSQLPKDRFSAERLKGVDSTLKIQPAKLEDSAVYLCASSLAALTYEQYFGPGTRLTVT.

As regards this clonotype: A much larger clone sits a single nucleotide away, making a read error possible. The chain carries TRBV6-2 or TRBV6-3 and TRBJ1-1; D unclear. Germline loops: CDR1 MNHEY, CDR2 SVGEGT. This CDR3 has 14 residues. CDR3 in amino acids: CANSYPQRNTEAFF. The CDR3 coding sequence is TGTGCCAACAGTTACCCCCAGCGCAACACTGAAGCTTTCTTT.

This chain links TRBV7-2 with TRBJ2-7; TRBD2 aligns across 8 bases. This CDR3 has 15 residues. J was trimmed by 7 bases and V by 5 bases; bases with no gene match: 13. The germline V gene encodes CDR1 SGHTA and CDR2 FQGNSA. This chain's CDR3 is CASSTLREVRNEQYF. The CDR3 DNA sequence: TGTGCCAGCAGCACCCTGCGGGAGGTAAGGAATGAGCAGTACTTC.

V usage is TRBV20-1 and J usage is TRBJ2-2; 10 bases line up with TRBD2. The germline CDR1 and CDR2 sequences are DFQATT and SNEGSKA (reference sequence). Trimming at V came to 4 bases and at J to 0 bases, leaving 5 bases not matched to a gene. The CDR3 loop spans 16 amino acids. The CDR3, as DNA: TGCAGTGCTATCCCTAGCGGGAGAACGAACACCGGGGAGCTGTTTTTT. It yields the protein CSAIPSGRTNTGELFF.

This clonotype occurred a few times. The chain recombines TRBV6-1 with TRBJ1-5; 8 bases line up with TRBD1. V lost 6 bases and J lost 15; bases outside the gene matches: 13. The V gene's germline CDR1 is MNHNS and CDR2 SASEGT. The CDR3 extends over 13 amino acids. CDR3 DNA: TGTGCCAGCAGAGACTACCCGGACAGGGCATGGCATTTT. Its translation: CASRDYPDRAWHF.

The chain combines TRBV20-1 with TRBJ2-1; 11 nucleotides align to TRBD2. CDR3 size: 14 residues. The V segment lost 5 bases and the J segment 6 bases; nucleotides outside the gene matches: 6. In germline, CDR1 is DFQATT, CDR2 SNEGSKA (reference sequence). The CDR3 sequence is CSAYSGRAGNEQFF. CDR3 coding DNA: TGCAGTGCTTATAGCGGGAGGGCCGGCAATGAGCAGTTCTTC.

This clonotype has ten or more counts. V usage is TRBV2 and J usage is TRBJ2-2, with D possibly being TRBD1 (5 bases). Germline CDR1 SNHLY, CDR2 FYNNEI. The length of the CDR3 is 15 residues. V dropped 6 bases and J dropped 2 bases, with 13 bases sitting between them. The DNA of the CDR3 is TGTGCCAGCAGGCAGGGTGGGATCAACACCGGGGAGCTGTTTTTT. Translation: CASRQGGINTGELFF. The entire variable domain, with the rest obtained from reference TRBV2 and TRBJ2-2, is as follows: EPEVTQTPSHQVTQMGQEVILRCVPISNHLYFYWYRQILGQKVEFLVSFYNNEISEKSEIFDDQFSVERPDGSNFTLKIRSTKLEDSAMYFCASRQGGINTGELFFGEGSRLTVL.

The table lists this clonotype with a few counts. The J gene is TRBJ2-7, the V gene TRBV5-1, with D perhaps matching TRBD2 (5 bases). Germline loops: CDR1 SGHRS, CDR2 YFSETQ. Trimming cost V 2 bases and J 5 bases, with 17 bases left between them. The CDR3 is 15 amino acids. CDR3 amino acids: CASSFRGRLVDEQYF. The CDR3 bases are TGCGCCAGCAGCTTCAGAGGGAGACTCGTCGACGAGCAGTACTTC.

This clonotype was observed a handful of times. The chain uses TRBV4-2 and TRBJ2-7; the D is unclear. Germline V gives CDR1 LGHNA, CDR2 YNFKEQ. V dropped 0 bases and J dropped 2 bases, with 14 bases sitting between them. The CDR3 runs to 16 residues. CDR3 amino acids: CASSQDQLVGTYEQYF. The CDR3 nucleotides are TGTGCCAGCAGCCAAGATCAGCTAGTAGGAACCTACGAGCAGTACTTC.

This clonotype came up many times. This sequence joins TRBV7-9 and TRBJ2-5, with TRBD2 identical over 8 bases. Germline V gene lookup returns CDR1 SEHNR and CDR2 FQNEAQ (reference sequence). V was pared by 5 bases and J by 2 bases, with 7 bases of the junction left unmatched. CDR3 length: 15 residues. The CDR3 DNA follows: TGTGCCAGCAGCCCCGTAGCGGGGAATCAAGAGACCCAGTACTTC. This codes for CASSPVAGNQETQYF.